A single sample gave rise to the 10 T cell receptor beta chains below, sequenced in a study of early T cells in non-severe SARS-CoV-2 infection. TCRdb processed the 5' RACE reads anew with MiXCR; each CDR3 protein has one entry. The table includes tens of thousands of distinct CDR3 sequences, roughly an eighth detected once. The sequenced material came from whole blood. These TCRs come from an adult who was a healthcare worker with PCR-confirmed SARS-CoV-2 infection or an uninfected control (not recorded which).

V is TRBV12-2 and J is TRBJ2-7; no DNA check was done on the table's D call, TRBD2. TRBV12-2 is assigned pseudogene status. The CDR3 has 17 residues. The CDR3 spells CASRRGLAGSTNYEQYF. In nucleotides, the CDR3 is TGTGCAAGTCGCAGAGGACTAGCGGGCTCCACAAACTACGAGCAGTACTTC.

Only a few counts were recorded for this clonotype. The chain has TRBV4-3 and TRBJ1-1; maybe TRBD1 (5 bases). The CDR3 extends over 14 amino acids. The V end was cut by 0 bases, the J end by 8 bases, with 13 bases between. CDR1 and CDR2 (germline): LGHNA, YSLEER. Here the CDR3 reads CASSQDWGTDEAFF. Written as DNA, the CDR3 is TGCGCCAGCAGCCAAGATTGGGGGACGGACGAAGCTTTCTTT.

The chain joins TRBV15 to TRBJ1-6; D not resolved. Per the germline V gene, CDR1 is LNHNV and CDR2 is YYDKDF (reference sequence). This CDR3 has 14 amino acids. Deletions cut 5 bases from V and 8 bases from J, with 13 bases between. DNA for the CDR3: TGTGCCACCAGCGCCGACGGAAGGGATTCACCCCTCCACTTT. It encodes CATSADGRDSPLHF.

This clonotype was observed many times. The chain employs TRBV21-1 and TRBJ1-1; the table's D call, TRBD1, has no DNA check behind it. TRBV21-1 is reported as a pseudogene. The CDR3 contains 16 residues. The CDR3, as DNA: TGTGCCAGCAGCATCCCGACAGGGGGCCTGAACACTGAAGCTTTCTTT. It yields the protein CASSIPTGGLNTEAFF.

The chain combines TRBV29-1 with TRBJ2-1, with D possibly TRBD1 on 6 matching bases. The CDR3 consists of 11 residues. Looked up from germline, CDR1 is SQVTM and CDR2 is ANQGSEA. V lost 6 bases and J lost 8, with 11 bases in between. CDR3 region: CSVARGHEQFF. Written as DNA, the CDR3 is TGCAGCGTGGCCAGGGGCCATGAGCAGTTCTTC.

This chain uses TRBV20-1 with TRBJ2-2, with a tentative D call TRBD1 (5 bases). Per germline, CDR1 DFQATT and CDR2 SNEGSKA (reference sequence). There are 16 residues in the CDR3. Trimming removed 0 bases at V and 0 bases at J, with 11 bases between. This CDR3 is CSARDLEGANTGELFF. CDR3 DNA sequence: TGCAGTGCTAGAGATCTGGAAGGGGCGAACACCGGGGAGCTGTTTTTT.

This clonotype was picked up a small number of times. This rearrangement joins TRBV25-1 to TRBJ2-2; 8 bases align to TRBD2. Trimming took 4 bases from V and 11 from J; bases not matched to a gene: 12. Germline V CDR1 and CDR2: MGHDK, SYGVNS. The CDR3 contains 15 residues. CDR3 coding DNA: TGTGCCAGCAGTGTAGAGCGGGAGAAGGGCCTAGAGCTGTTTTTT. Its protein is CASSVEREKGLELFF.

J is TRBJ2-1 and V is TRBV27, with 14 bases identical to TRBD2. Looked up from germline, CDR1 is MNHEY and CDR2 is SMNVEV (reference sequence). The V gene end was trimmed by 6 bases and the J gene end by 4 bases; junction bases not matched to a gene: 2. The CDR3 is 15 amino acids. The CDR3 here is CASRTSGRAYNEQFF. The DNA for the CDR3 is TGTGCCAGCAGGACTAGCGGGAGGGCTTACAATGAGCAGTTCTTC.

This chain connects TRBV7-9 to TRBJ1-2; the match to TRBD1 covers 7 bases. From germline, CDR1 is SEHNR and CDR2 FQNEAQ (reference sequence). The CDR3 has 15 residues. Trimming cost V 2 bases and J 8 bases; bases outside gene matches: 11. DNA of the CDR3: TGTGCCAGCAGCTTACGGACAGGTCCCAATCCCGGCTACACCTTC. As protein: CASSLRTGPNPGYTF.

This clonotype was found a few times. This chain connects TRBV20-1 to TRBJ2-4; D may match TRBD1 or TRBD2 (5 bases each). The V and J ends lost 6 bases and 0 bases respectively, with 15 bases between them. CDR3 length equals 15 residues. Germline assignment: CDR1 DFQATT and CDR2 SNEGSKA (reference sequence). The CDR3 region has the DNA TGCAGTGCCCCGGGACCAGTACTAGCCAAAAACATTCAGTACTTC. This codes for CSAPGPVLAKNIQYF.